The 15 T cell receptor beta chains in this list originate from one sample, sequenced in a study of blood T cell repertoires in COVID-19. TCRdb keeps only in-frame clones here, not all; method: immunoSEQ multiplex PCR. The profile shows about 260,000 clones, around 90% of them singletons. The specimen was peripheral blood. The receptors derive from a man between 60 and 70 years old who had recovered from COVID-19.

The chain uses TRBV5-1 and TRBJ1-2, with D uncertain. Trimming cost V 5 bases and J 8 bases, with 13 bases left between them. Germline CDR1 and CDR2: SGHRS and YFSETQ. CDR3 length: 12 residues. The chain's CDR3 is CASRFGSRGYTF. The DNA for the CDR3 is TGCGCCAGCAGATTTGGATCTAGGGGCTACACCTTC.

The V call is TRBV2, the J call TRBJ2-7; 7 bases are shared with TRBD1. V dropped 2 bases and J dropped 3; count of bases not matched to a gene: 10. Germline CDR1 SNHLY, CDR2 FYNNEI. This CDR3 is built from 16 residues. The CDR3 spells CASSERRQGIRYEQYF. CDR3 in DNA: TGTGCCAGCAGTGAACGGAGACAGGGTATCCGCTACGAGCAGTACTTC.

The chain employs TRBV15 and TRBJ1-4; TRBD1 matches at 8 bases. Germline trimming cut 10 bases from V and 7 bases from J; bases unmatched to any gene: 8. CDR3 length: 13 amino acids. CDR1 is LNHNV and CDR2 is YYDKDF in the germline V gene (reference sequence). The CDR3 reads CAITQGAGEKLFF. The CDR3 DNA follows: TGTGCCATCACGCAGGGGGCTGGTGAAAAACTGTTTTTT.

In its sample, this clone was seen a few times. V and J are TRBV2 and TRBJ2-5; 7 nucleotides agree with TRBD1. CDR1 SNHLY and CDR2 FYNNEI come from the germline V gene. The CDR3 loop spans 14 amino acids. V lost 10 bases and J lost 4; bases outside the gene matches: 12. In DNA, the CDR3 is TGTGCCACCTCCTCAGGGGGTCCGCCAGAGACCCAGTACTTC. It encodes CATSSGGPPETQYF.

The chain combines TRBV11-1 with TRBJ2-3; 8 nucleotides agree with TRBD2. CDR1 SGHAT and CDR2 FQDESV come from the germline V gene (reference sequence). This CDR3 is 15 amino acids long. V gave up 10 bases and J gave up 5 bases; unmatched junction bases: 14. This chain's CDR3 is CATRGGQGLIDTQYF. In DNA form, the CDR3 reads TGTGCCACCCGGGGGGGGCAGGGGTTGATAGATACGCAGTATTTT.

The CDR3 reads CASSKGPQGGYEQYF. The CDR3 nucleotides are TGTGCCAGCAGCAAAGGCCCCCAGGGGGGCTACGAGCAGTACTTC. The chain uses TRBV21-1 and TRBJ2-7; TRBD1 reflects the table's D call only, with no check against the DNA. TRBV21-1 is tagged as a pseudogene. This CDR3 spans 15 amino acids.

The J gene is TRBJ2-1, the V gene TRBV3-1 (or the pseudogene TRBV3-2), with a possible D match to TRBD2 (6 bases). Deletions cut 4 bases from V and 9 bases from J, with 25 bases between. Germline CDR1 and CDR2: LGHDT and YNNKEL (reference sequence). The CDR3 extends over 17 amino acids. CDR3: CASSPPPAGAPTGEQFF. CDR3 DNA: TGTGCCAGCAGCCCTCCCCCAGCGGGCGCCCCAACGGGTGAGCAGTTCTTC.

The rearrangement joins TRBV6-5 to TRBJ1-6; 7 positions agree with TRBD1. The junction had 7 bases not matched to a gene; V was cut back by 5 bases and J by 6 bases. Germline CDR1 MNHEY, CDR2 SVGAGI. The CDR3 has 15 residues. The CDR3 DNA is TGTGCCAGCAGTAAAAGACAGGGCGGTAATTCACCCCTCCACTTT. This sequence encodes CASSKRQGGNSPLHF.

This chain links TRBV6-5 with TRBJ2-7; 13 bases align to TRBD2. The CDR3 contains 14 residues. The ends lost 6 bases at V and 7 bases at J; junction bases unmatched: 6. The germline V gene has CDR1 MNHEY and CDR2 SVGAGI. CDR3 in amino acids: CASRTSGGAGEQYF. Here the CDR3 DNA reads TGTGCCAGCAGAACTAGCGGGGGGGCTGGGGAGCAGTACTTC.

In its sample, this clone was seen a few times. The rearrangement joins TRBV3-1 (or the pseudogene TRBV3-2) to TRBJ1-4; TRBD1 is a possible D gene (5 bases). The germline CDR1 and CDR2 sequences are LGHDT and YNNKEL (reference sequence). The CDR3 contains 13 residues. Trimming pared 4 bases from V and 5 bases from J, leaving 8 bases between. The CDR3 spells CASSPRQNEKLFF. CDR3 nucleotides: TGTGCCAGCAGCCCCCGACAGAATGAAAAACTGTTTTTT.

The V and J genes are TRBV11-2 and TRBJ1-4; D gene unclear. The V and J ends lost 8 bases and 8 bases respectively, with 9 bases between them. Per the germline V gene, CDR1 is SGHAT and CDR2 is FQNNGV. The CDR3 extends over 11 amino acids. DNA of the CDR3: TGTGCCAGCCTCGAGGGAGAAAAACTGTTTTTT. It specifies CASLEGEKLFF.

The gene calls are TRBV9 and TRBJ2-3, with TRBD1 identical over 9 bases. Germline CDR1 is SGDLS and CDR2 is YYNGEE. The trim removed 0 bases at V and 1 base at J, leaving 6 bases unmatched. This CDR3 has 17 amino acids. The CDR3 here is CASSVATGGMGTDTQYF. The CDR3 nucleotides are TGTGCCAGCAGCGTAGCGACAGGGGGAATGGGCACAGATACGCAGTATTTT.

The chain is built from TRBV6-1 and TRBJ1-2; unclear D gene. Trimming shortened V by 4 bases and J by 0 bases, and 15 bases separated the two germline ends. CDR3 length: 16 amino acids. In germline, CDR1 is MNHNS, CDR2 SASEGT. This CDR3 reads CASSAYPLDSNYGYTF. The CDR3 region has the DNA TGTGCCAGCAGTGCTTACCCCCTCGACTCTAACTATGGCTACACCTTC.

The sample holds one count of this clone. The chain is built from TRBV6-2 or TRBV6-3 and TRBJ1-1; TRBD1 matches at 9 bases. After removal of 2 bases from V and 0 bases from J, the junction contained 4 bases not matched to a gene. Germline CDR1 is MNHEY and CDR2 is SVGEGT. The CDR3 loop spans 16 amino acids. The CDR3 nucleotides read TGTGCCAGCAGTTACAGAGGGACAGGGATGAACACTGAAGCTTTCTTT. This translates into CASSYRGTGMNTEAFF.

This clone was found once. This sequence joins TRBV24-1 and TRBJ1-1; 10 bases match TRBD1. V shed 0 bases, J shed 0 bases, and the junction held 9 bases outside the gene matches. The V gene's germline CDR1 is KGHDR and CDR2 SFDVKD. The CDR3 has 19 amino acids. This CDR3 reads CATSDLPGGQGGMNTEAFF. The CDR3 DNA is TGTGCCACCAGTGATTTGCCGGGCGGACAGGGGGGAATGAACACTGAAGCTTTCTTT.